The 13 T cell receptor beta chains given below trace back to one sample, sequenced in a study of CD8 T cells in Susac syndrome (dated by TCRdb to between 2019 and 2020). The method was the immunoSEQ multiplex PCR assay. RNA was extracted with the RNeasy kit and roughly 0.45 to 1 ug was reverse transcribed using random hexamers. TCRdb itself trimmed the public reads at Q25 with fastp, ran MiXCR and retained productive beta chains. Every entry covers one CDR3 protein and lists the most common genes and DNA from its rows. Counted in this sample were approximately 120,000 distinct CDR3 sequences; about 93% of them appeared once. About 0.15% of the sample is in the top ten clones. The specimen sequenced was CD4+ T cells from PBMCs. These receptors were collected from a human donor in good health.

In this sample, this clonotype turned up once. The CDR3 is CSVASATNEKLFF. In DNA, the CDR3 is TGCAGCGTTGCGAGTGCAACTAATGAAAAACTGTTTTTT. The chain uses TRBV29-1 and TRBJ1-4; no reliable D call. V dropped 4 bases and J dropped 0 bases, with 6 bases sitting between them. CDR1 and CDR2 (germline): SQVTM, ANQGSEA. This CDR3 contains 13 residues.

CDR3 protein: CASSPQGRDTEAFF. CDR3 DNA: TGCGCCAGCAGCCCACAGGGCCGGGACACTGAAGCTTTCTTT. This chain joins TRBV4-3 and TRBJ1-1, with D possibly TRBD1 on 6 matching bases. CDR3 length equals 14 residues. Germline CDR1 is LGHNA and CDR2 is YSLEER. V lost 4 bases, J lost 3 bases, and 12 bases lay in between.

The CDR3: CASSQDRGYYEQYF. CDR3 nucleotide sequence: TGTGCCAGCAGCCAGGACCGAGGCTACTACGAGCAGTACTTC. V and J are TRBV6-5 and TRBJ2-7; no definite D call. V was clipped by 6 bases and J by 3 bases, with 15 bases between them. Germline V gives CDR1 MNHEY, CDR2 SVGAGI. The CDR3 sequence is 14 residues long.

V is TRBV15 and J is TRBJ2-3; D might be TRBD1 (7 bases). Germline V gene lookup returns CDR1 LNHNV and CDR2 YYDKDF (reference sequence). The CDR3 covers 15 residues. Trimming removed 1 base at V and 5 bases at J, with 13 bases between. CDR3 in amino acids: CATSRAHRGGDTQYF. CDR3 DNA sequence: TGTGCCACCAGCAGAGCACACAGGGGAGGAGATACGCAGTATTTT.

V gene TRBV7-2 combines with J gene TRBJ2-2, with D tentatively TRBD1 (5 bases). With 5 bases removed from V and 5 bases from J, the gap between germline ends came to 15 bases. The CDR3 has 15 residues. Germline lookup yields CDR1 SGHTA and CDR2 FQGNSA. The CDR3, as DNA: TGTGCCAGCAGCCTCCTCGCAGGGTTAACCGGGGAGCTGTTTTTT. Translated: CASSLLAGLTGELFF.

The rearrangement joins TRBV5-1 to TRBJ2-2; 8 bases match TRBD2. Germline assignment: CDR1 SGHRS and CDR2 YFSETQ. The trim removed 0 bases at V and 4 bases at J, leaving 8 bases unmatched. CDR3 length: 17 amino acids. The CDR3 loop reads CASSLAGGGSTTGELFF. CDR3 nucleotide sequence: TGCGCCAGCAGCTTGGCCGGCGGGGGGTCCACCACCGGGGAGCTGTTTTTT.

A note on this clonotype: Germline and junction disagree at one end, which may indicate a read error. V gene TRBV7-9 combines with J gene TRBJ1-1, with a weak D call TRBD1 (5 bases). The germline CDR1 and CDR2 sequences are SEHNR and FQNEAQ (reference sequence). This CDR3 region has 13 residues. The CDR3 DNA reads TGTGCCAGCTGCTTCTGGGGGGACACTGAAGCTTTCTTT. Encoded protein: CASCFWGDTEAFF.

This chain links TRBV12-3 or TRBV12-4 with TRBJ1-1, with unresolved D. V lost 3 bases to trimming and J lost 7 bases, with 18 bases between them. The CDR3 runs to 15 residues. The CDR3 DNA reads as TGTGCCAGCAGTTTCTTCCTGGACGTTACCGATGAAGCTTTCTTT. This gives the protein CASSFFLDVTDEAFF.

DNA of the CDR3: TGCAGCGCCTATCTAGCGTCGGAAAGTGAGACCCAGTACTTC. Protein: CSAYLASESETQYF. The chain uses TRBV29-1 and TRBJ2-5, with D possibly TRBD2 on 6 matching bases. The CDR3 runs to 14 residues. Germline values: CDR1 SQVTM, CDR2 ANQGSEA. The germline V and J ends were trimmed by 7 bases and 5 bases, with 20 bases remaining between them.

In regard to this clonotype: Since the CDR3 does not end with the conserved phenylalanine or tryptophan, this likely comes from a read error. The CDR3 is CASNEGGGTYEQYL. The CDR3 DNA follows: TGTGCCAGCAACGAAGGAGGGGGGACCTACGAGCAGTACCTC. The chain employs TRBV7-6 and TRBJ2-7, with D perhaps matching TRBD1 or TRBD2 (6 bases each). This CDR3 is 14 amino acids long. Germline CDR1 reads SGHVS; CDR2 reads FNYEAQ. With 7 bases removed from V and 2 bases from J, the gap between germline ends came to 15 bases.

Here the CDR3 reads CSASAGASNYGYTF. The CDR3, as DNA: TGCAGTGCTAGCGCAGGAGCTTCTAACTATGGCTACACCTTC. The chain uses TRBV20-1 and TRBJ1-2; D is unresolved. CDR1 and CDR2 (germline): DFQATT, SNEGSKA (reference sequence). V lost 3 bases and J lost 0, with 11 bases in between. The CDR3 is 14 residues long.

The chain recombines TRBV4-3 with TRBJ2-2; D uncertain. V dropped 1 base and J dropped 6 bases, with 12 bases sitting between them. CDR1 is LGHNA, CDR2 YSLEER, per germline. The CDR3 covers 15 residues. This chain's CDR3 is CASSQVLRSAGELFF. DNA of the CDR3: TGCGCCAGCAGCCAAGTACTTAGGTCGGCCGGGGAGCTGTTTTTT.

This clonotype was found once. The chain combines TRBV20-1 with TRBJ1-1; the D is unclear. The CDR3 totals 12 residues. The ends were cut back, 5 bases at V and 4 bases at J, with 11 bases in the middle. Per the germline V gene, CDR1 is DFQATT and CDR2 is SNEGSKA (reference sequence). The CDR3 here is CSAFKGGTEAFF. CDR3 nucleotides: TGCAGTGCTTTCAAGGGAGGCACTGAAGCTTTCTTT.